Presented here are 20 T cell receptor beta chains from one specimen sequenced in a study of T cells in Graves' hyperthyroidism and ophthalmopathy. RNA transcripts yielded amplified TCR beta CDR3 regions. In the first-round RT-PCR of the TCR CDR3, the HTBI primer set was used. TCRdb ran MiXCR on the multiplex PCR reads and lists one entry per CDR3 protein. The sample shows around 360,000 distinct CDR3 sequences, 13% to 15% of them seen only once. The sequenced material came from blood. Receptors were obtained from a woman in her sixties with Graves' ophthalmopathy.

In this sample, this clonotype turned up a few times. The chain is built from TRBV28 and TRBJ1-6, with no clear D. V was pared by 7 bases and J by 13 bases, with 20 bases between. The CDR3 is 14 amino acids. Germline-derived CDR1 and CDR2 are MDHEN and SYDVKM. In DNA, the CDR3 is TGTGCCAGCACCCTAGACACCGCTCTTAGGCCCCTCCACTTT. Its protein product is CASTLDTALRPLHF.

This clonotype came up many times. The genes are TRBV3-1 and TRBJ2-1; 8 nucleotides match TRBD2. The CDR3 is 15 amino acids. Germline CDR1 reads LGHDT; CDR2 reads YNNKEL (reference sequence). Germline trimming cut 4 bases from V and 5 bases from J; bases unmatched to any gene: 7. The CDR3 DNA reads TGTGCCAGCAGCCCCGGGAGCGGGAGTCACAATGAGCAGTTCTTC. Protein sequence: CASSPGSGSHNEQFF.

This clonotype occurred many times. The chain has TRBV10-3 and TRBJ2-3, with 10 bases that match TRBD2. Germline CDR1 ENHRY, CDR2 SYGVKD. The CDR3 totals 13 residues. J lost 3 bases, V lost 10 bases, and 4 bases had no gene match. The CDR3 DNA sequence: TGTGCCACCGGACTAGCGGAGACAGATACGCAGTATTTT. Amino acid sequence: CATGLAETDTQYF.

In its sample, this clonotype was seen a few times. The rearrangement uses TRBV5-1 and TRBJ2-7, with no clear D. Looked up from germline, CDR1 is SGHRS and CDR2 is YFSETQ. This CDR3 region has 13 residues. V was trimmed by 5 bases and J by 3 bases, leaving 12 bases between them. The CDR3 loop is CASRGFSSYEQYF. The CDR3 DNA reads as TGCGCCAGCAGGGGATTCTCCAGCTACGAGCAGTACTTC.

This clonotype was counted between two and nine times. The CDR3 here is CASSSGGPMATDTQYF. The CDR3 DNA reads as TGCGCCAGCAGCTCAGGCGGCCCCATGGCCACAGATACGCAGTATTTT. The rearrangement joins TRBV5-1 to TRBJ2-3; D is unclear. The germline CDR1 and CDR2 sequences are SGHRS and YFSETQ. The V gene lost 3 bases and the J gene lost 2 bases, with 16 bases spanning the gap. The CDR3 is 16 amino acids.

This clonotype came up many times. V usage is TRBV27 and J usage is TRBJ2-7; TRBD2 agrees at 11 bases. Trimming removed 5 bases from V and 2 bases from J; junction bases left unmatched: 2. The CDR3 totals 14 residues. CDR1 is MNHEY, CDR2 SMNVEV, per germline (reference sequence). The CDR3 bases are TGTGCCAGCAGTGTAGCGGGAGGGCCCTACGAGCAGTACTTC. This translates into CASSVAGGPYEQYF.

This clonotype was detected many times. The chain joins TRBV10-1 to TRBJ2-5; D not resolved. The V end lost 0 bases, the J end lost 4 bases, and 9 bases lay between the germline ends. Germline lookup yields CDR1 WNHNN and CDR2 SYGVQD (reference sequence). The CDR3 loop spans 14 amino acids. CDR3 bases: TGCGCCAGCAGTGAGTCGGGTGGTTCAGAGACCCAGTACTTC. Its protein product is CASSESGGSETQYF.

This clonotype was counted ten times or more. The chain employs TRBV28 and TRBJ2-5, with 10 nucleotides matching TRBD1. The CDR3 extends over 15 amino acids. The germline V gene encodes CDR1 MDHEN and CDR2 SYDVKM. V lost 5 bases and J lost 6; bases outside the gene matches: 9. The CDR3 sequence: CASSTRQGAIKTQYF. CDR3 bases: TGTGCCAGCAGTACCAGACAGGGGGCGATTAAGACCCAGTACTTC.

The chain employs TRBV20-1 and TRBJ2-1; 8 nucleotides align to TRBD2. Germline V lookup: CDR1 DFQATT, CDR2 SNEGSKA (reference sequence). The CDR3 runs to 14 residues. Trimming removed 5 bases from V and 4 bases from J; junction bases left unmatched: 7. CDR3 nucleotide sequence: TGCAGTGCTGGGACTAGTGAGGGGTACAATGAGCAGTTCTTC. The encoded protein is CSAGTSEGYNEQFF.

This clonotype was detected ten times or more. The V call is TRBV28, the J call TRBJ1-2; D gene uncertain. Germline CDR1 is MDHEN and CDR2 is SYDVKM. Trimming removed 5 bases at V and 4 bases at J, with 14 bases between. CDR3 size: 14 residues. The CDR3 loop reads CASSLHWGGYGYTF. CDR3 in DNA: TGTGCCAGCAGTCTACATTGGGGTGGCTATGGCTACACCTTC.

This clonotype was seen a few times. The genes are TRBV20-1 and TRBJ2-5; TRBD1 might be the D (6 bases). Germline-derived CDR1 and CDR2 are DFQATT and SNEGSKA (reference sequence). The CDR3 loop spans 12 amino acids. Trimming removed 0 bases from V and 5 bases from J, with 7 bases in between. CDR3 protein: CSARDDRETQYF. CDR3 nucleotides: TGCAGTGCTAGAGACGACAGGGAGACCCAGTACTTC.

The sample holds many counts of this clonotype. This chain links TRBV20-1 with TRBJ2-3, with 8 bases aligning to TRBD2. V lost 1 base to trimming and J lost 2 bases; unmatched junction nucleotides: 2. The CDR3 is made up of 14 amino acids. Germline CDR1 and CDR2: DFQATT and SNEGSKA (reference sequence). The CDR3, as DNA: TGCAGTGCTAGAGGGACTAGCTTCACAGATACGCAGTATTTT. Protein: CSARGTSFTDTQYF.

The CDR3 reads CASSLIQGEEQYF. The CDR3 region has the DNA TGCGCCAGCAGCCTAATACAGGGGGAAGAGCAGTACTTC. The chain combines TRBV4-1 with TRBJ2-7; 8 nucleotides line up with TRBD1. The CDR3 sequence is 13 residues long. After removal of 4 bases from V and 7 bases from J, the junction contained 6 bases not matched to a gene. The germline gives CDR1 MGHRA, CDR2 YSYEKL.

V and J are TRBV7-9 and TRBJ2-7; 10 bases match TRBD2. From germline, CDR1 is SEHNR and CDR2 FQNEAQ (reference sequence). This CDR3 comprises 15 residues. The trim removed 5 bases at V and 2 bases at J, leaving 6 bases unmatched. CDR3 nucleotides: TGTGCCAGCAGCCTTCTAGCGGGGGTCCCCTACGAGCAGTACTTC. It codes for CASSLLAGVPYEQYF.

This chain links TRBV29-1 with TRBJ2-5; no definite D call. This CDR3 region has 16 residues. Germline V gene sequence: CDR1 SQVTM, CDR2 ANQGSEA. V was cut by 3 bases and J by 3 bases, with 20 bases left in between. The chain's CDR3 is CSVEGRRASLKETQYF. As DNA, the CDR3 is TGCAGCGTTGAGGGTCGAAGGGCCTCTCTAAAAGAGACCCAGTACTTC.

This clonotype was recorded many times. The CDR3 bases are TGCAGTGCTCCTCCGCCCCGACTCCGGGGGTCGAGCGAGCAGTACTTC. Translation gives CSAPPPRLRGSSEQYF. The chain joins TRBV20-1 to TRBJ2-7, with D perhaps matching TRBD2 (6 bases). CDR3 length equals 16 residues. Germline CDR1 DFQATT, CDR2 SNEGSKA (reference sequence). V lost 5 bases to trimming and J lost 6 bases, with 26 bases between them.

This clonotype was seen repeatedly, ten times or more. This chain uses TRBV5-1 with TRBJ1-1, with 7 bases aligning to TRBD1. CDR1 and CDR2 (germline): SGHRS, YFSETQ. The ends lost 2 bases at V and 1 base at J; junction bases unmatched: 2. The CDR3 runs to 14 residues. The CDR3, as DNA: TGCGCCAGCAGCTTTAACAGGGGGAACACTGAAGCTTTCTTT. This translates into CASSFNRGNTEAFF. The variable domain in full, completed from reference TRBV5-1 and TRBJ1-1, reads KAGVTQTPRYLIKTRGQQVTLSCSPISGHRSVSWYQQTPGQGLQFLFEYFSETQRNKGNFPGRFSGRQFSNSRSEMNVSTLELGDSALYLCASSFNRGNTEAFFGQGTRLTVV.

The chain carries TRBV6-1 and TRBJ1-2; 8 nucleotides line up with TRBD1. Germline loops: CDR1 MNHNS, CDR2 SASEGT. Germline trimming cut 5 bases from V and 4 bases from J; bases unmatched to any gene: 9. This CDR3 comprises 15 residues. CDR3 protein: CASSHGTGWAYGYTF. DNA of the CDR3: TGTGCCAGCAGTCACGGGACAGGATGGGCCTATGGCTACACCTTC.

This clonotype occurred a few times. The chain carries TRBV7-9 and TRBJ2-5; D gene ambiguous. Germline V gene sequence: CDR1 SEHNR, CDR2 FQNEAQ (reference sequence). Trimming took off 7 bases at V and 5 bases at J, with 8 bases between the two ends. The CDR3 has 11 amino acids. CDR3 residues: CASTPVETQYF. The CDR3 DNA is TGTGCCAGCACCCCTGTTGAGACCCAGTACTTC.

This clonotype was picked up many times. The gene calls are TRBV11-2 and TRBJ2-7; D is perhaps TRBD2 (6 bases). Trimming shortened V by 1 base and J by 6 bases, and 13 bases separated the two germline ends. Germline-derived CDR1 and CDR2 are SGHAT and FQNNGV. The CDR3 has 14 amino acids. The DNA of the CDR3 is TGTGCCAGCAGCTTAGTTGGAGGGCTAGGCGAGCAGTACTTC. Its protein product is CASSLVGGLGEQYF.